Detailed here is one T cell receptor beta chain. The sample originates from a study of T-cell memory formation after mild COVID-19. MiXCR was run by TCRdb on the 5' RACE reads, yielding one entry per CDR3 protein. This table has about 290,000 distinct CDR3 sequences, 15% to 20% appearing once. V dropped 3 bases and J dropped 4 bases, with 13 bases sitting between them. The germline V gene encodes CDR1 MGHRA and CDR2 YSYEKL. The CDR3 extends over 15 amino acids. The chain combines TRBV4-1 with TRBJ2-1; no clear D gene. This sequence originates from a man aged 18 to 29 who had mild COVID-19 (a few samples of this study predate the infection). Cell type and time point are not known. Material for sequencing was PBMCs or a T cell subset sorted from them (not recorded which). Here the CDR3 DNA reads TGCGCCAGCAGCCACGATCGGTACGGATACAATGAGCAGTTCTTC. Translated, it gives CASSHDRYGYNEQFF.